This T cell receptor beta chain was sequenced during a study of T cell repertoires in cytomegalovirus infection. In the study overall: Carrying CMV and the relevant HLA type showed in public TCR beta signatures.

Remarks on this clonotype: No antigen is known for it.

TCRdb fed the reads into MiXCR, producing one record per CDR3 protein. Of approximately 180,000 distinct CDR3 sequences in the sample, 9.5% were seen once. The study's findings and limits: Public TCR beta family frequency separated CMV-and-HLA carriers, including in an independent cohort. Dominating the ex vivo response were HLA-C-restricted CMV-specific TCR beta clonotypes.

Between the trimmed V and J ends, which lost 7 bases and 2 bases, there was a span of 18 bases. This CDR3 has 15 amino acids. Per the germline V gene, CDR1 is MDHEN and CDR2 is SYDVKM. The sample consisted of PBMCs. This receptor was obtained from a human donor in good health (CMV status not recorded). Some clones in this sample may be carry-over from other donors' samples. The V and J genes are TRBV28 and TRBJ2-7, with D tentatively TRBD1 (5 bases). The CDR3 region is CASIPRPRQTYEQYF. DNA for the CDR3: TGTGCCAGCATTCCCCGACCGAGACAGACCTACGAGCAGTACTTC.